Sequencing of this TCR beta chain was carried out in a study of tumor-infiltrating lymphocytes in oesophageal squamous cell carcinoma. In germline, CDR1 is DFQATT, CDR2 SNEGSKA (reference sequence). The CDR3 has 14 amino acids. TCRdb recomputed calls from the PCR reads with MiXCR, one row per CDR3 protein. The sample lists approximately 13,000 distinct CDR3 sequences; approximately 52% were seen once. Points on this clonotype: The junction and the germline gene differ at one end; a read error may be behind it.

This sequence joins TRBV20-1 and TRBJ1-5; TRBD1 is a possible D gene (5 bases). The sequence was obtained from a female donor with esophageal squamous cell carcinoma. Sequencing input: esophageal tumor tissue. CDR3 DNA: TGCAGTGCTTACAGGCCGGGAAGCAATCAGCCCCAGAATTTT. Protein: CSAYRPGSNQPQNF.